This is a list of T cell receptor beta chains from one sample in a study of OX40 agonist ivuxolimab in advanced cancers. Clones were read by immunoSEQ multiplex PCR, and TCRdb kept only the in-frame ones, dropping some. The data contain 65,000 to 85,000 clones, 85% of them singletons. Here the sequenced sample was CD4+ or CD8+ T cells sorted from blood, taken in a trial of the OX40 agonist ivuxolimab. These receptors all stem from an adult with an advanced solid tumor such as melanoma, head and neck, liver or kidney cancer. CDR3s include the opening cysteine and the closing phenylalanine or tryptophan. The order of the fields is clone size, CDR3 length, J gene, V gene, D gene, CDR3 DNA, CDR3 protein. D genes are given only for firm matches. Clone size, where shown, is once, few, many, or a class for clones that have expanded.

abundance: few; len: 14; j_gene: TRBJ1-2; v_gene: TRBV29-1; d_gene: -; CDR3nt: TGCAGCGTTGAAGATAATGGGGACTGGTATGGCTACACCTTC; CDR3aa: CSVEDNGDWYGYTF
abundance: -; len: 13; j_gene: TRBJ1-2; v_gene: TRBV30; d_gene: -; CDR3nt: TGTGCCTGGAGTCTTCTCTCTAACTATGGCTACACCTTC; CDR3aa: CAWSLLSNYGYTF
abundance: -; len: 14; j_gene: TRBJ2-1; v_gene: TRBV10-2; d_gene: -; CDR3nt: TGCGCCAGCAGTGAGTCGCACGGGGGCGATGAGCAGTTCTTC; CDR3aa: CASSESHGGDEQFF
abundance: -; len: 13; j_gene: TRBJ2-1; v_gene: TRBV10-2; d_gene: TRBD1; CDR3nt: TGCGCCAGCCGGGGACAGGAATACAATGAGCAGTTCTTC; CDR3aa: CASRGQEYNEQFF
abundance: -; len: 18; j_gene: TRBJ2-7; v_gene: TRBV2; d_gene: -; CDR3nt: TGTGCCAGCAGTCACCCAAAACCCTACAGGGTCCGGCCCTACGAGCAGTACTTC; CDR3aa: CASSHPKPYRVRPYEQYF
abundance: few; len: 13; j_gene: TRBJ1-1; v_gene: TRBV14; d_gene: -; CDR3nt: TGTGCCAGCAGCCGAGGGCTTGGGGCTGAAGCTTTCTTT; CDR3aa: CASSRGLGAEAFF
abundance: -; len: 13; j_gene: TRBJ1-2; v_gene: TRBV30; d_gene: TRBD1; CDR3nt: TGTGCCTGGAGTCCAGAGAACAGGGGTGGCTACACCTTC; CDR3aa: CAWSPENRGGYTF
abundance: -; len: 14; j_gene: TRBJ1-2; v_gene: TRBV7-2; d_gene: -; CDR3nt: TGTGCCAGCAGCTCCCCCCCCGCCAACTATGGCTACACCTTC; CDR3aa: CASSSPPANYGYTF
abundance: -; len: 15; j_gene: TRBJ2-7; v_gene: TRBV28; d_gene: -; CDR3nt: TGTGCCAGCAGTTTATCGGATCGGGGCGTGGGCGAGCAGTACTTC; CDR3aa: CASSLSDRGVGEQYF
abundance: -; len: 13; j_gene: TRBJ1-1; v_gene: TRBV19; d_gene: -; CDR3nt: TGTGCCAGTACCCCGGGCTCGGGCACTGAAGCTTTCTTT; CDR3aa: CASTPGSGTEAFF
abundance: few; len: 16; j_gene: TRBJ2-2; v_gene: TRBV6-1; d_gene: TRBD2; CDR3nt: TGTGCCAGCAGTGTAGCGGGAGCCGCGAACACCGGGGAGCTGTTTTTT; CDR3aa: CASSVAGAANTGELFF
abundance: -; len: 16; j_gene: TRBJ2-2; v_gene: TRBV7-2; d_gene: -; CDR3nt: TGTGCCAGCAGCTTGGGACCCCTTGGCGACACCGGGGAGCTGTTTTTT; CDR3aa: CASSLGPLGDTGELFF
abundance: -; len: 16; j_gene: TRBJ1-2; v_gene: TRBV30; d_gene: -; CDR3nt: -; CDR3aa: CAWSVGQGNSPEVLSF
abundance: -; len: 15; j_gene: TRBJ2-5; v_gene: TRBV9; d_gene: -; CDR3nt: TGTGCCAGCAGCGTATTCTCGGGCTACCAAGAGACCCAGTACTTC; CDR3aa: CASSVFSGYQETQYF
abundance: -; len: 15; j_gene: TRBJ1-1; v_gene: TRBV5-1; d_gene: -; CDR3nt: TGCGCCAGCAGCTTGGAAGGCAGGCTTAACACTGAAGCTTTCTTT; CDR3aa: CASSLEGRLNTEAFF
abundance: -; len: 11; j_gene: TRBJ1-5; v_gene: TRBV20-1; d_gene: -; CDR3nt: TGCAGTGCTAGATTAGCCGGGGCCCAGCATTTT; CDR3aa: CSARLAGAQHF
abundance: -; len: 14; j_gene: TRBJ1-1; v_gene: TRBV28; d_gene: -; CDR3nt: TGTGCCAGCAGTAAAAGACAACCGAACACTGAAGCTTTCTTT; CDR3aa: CASSKRQPNTEAFF
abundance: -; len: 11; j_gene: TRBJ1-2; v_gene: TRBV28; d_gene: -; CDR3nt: TGTGCCAGTTCGGCCCACTATGGCTACACCTTC; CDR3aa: CASSAHYGYTF
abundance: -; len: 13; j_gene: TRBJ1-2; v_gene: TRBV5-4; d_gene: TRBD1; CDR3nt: TGTGCCAGCAGCGACAGGGGTACATTAGACTACACCTTC; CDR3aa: CASSDRGTLDYTF
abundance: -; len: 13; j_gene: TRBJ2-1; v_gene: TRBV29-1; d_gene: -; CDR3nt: TGCAGCGTTGAGCACCCCAGGGACAATGAGCAGTTCTTC; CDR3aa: CSVEHPRDNEQFF
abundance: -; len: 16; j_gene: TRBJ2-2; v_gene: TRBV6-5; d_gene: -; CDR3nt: TGTGCCAGCAGTTCCCCTGGTCGGTCCAGTACCGGGGAGCTGTTTTTT; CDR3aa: CASSSPGRSSTGELFF
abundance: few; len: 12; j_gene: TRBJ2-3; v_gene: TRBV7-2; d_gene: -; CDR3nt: TGTGCCAGCAGCTTATTGCGAGATACGCAGTATTTT; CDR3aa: CASSLLRDTQYF